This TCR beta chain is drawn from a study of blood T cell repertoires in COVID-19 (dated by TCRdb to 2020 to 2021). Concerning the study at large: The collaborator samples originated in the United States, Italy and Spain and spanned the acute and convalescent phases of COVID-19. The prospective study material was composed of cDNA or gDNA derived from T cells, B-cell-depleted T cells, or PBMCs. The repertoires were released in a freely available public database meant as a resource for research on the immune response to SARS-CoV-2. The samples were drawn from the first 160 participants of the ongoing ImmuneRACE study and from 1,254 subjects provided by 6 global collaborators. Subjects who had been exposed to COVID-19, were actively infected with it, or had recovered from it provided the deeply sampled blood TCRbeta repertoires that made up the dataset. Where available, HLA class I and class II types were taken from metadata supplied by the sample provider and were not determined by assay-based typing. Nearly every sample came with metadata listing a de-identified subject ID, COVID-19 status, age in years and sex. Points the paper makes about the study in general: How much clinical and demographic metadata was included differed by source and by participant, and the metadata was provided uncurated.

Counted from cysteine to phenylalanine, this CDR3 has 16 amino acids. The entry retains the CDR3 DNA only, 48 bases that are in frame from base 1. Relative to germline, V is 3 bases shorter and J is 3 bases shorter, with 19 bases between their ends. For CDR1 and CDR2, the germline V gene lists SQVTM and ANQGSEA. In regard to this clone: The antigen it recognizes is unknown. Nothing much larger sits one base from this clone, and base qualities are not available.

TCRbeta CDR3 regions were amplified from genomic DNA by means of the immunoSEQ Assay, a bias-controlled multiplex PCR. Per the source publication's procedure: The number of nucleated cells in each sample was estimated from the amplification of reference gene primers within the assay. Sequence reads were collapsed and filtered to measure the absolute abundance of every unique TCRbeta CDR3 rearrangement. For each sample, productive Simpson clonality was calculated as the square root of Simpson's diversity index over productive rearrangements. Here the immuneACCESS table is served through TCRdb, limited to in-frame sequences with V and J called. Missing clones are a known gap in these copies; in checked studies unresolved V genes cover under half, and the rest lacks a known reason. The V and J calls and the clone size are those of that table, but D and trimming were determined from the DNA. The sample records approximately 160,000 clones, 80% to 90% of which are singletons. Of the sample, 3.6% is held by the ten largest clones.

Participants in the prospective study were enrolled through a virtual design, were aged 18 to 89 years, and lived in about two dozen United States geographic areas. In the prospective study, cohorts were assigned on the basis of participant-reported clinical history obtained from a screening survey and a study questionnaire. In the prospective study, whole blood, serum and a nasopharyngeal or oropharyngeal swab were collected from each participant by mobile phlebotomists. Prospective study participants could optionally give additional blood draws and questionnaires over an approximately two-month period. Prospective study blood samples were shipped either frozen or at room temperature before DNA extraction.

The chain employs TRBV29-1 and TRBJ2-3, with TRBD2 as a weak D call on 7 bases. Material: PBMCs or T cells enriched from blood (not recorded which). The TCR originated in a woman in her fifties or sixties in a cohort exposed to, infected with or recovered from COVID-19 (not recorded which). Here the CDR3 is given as CSVERGRGGVTDTQYF. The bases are TGCAGCGTTGAGCGGGGCAGGGGAGGGGTGACAGATACGCAGTATTTT.